This T cell receptor beta chain was identified in a study of identical twins. TCRdb re-derived calls from the 5' RACE reads in MiXCR, one entry per CDR3 protein. Among roughly 630,000 distinct CDR3 sequences listed, under 8.5% were seen once. This CDR3 is 15 amino acids long. Germline assignment: CDR1 DFQATT and CDR2 SNEGSKA (reference sequence). Trimming cost V 3 bases and J 1 base, with 13 bases left between them. Findings and caveats of the study: Carriage of fewer insertions was seen in abundant cord blood beta clonotypes, whereas memory repertoires showed none.

Comment on this clonotype: Its antigen is not identified.

These data also featured in a second study, about yellow fever vaccine responses in identical twins.

The receptor's source is a woman aged 18-35 years in good health. The chain carries TRBV20-1 and TRBJ2-4; D call uncertain. Sequencing input: PBMCs. The CDR3 sequence: CSASVRSFAKNIQYF. The CDR3 DNA reads as TGCAGTGCTAGTGTCCGGAGCTTCGCCAAAAACATTCAGTACTTC.